A single sample is the source of the 26 T cell receptor beta chains below, sequenced in a study of control samples from healthy donors and cancer patients. Some clones are missing from TCRdb's copy, which holds only in-frame ones; the method was immunoSEQ multiplex PCR. The data show around 51,000 clones, about 80% seen once. The material sequenced was blood. Source of these receptors: a man aged 65 to 79 in good health.

The chain recombines TRBV3-1 (or the pseudogene TRBV3-2) with TRBJ2-7; 9 bases align to TRBD1. The CDR3 is 15 amino acids. Germline values: CDR1 LGHDT, CDR2 YNNKEL (reference sequence). J lost 0 bases, V lost 5 bases, and 5 bases had no gene match. The CDR3 DNA follows: TGTGCCAGCAGCACCCGACAGGGGGACTCCTACGAGCAGTACTTC. This encodes CASSTRQGDSYEQYF.

This clone was counted between two and nine times. The chain carries TRBV19 and TRBJ1-2, with 7 bases aligning to TRBD1. CDR1 and CDR2 (germline): LNHDA, SQIVND (reference sequence). CDR3 length: 13 residues. With 4 bases clipped from V and 4 bases from J, the junction kept 3 bases outside the gene matches. CDR3 residues: CASSRGQLYGYTF. In DNA, the CDR3 is TGTGCCAGTAGTAGGGGACAGCTCTATGGCTACACCTTC.

This rearrangement joins TRBV5-1 to TRBJ1-1, with 7 nucleotides matching TRBD1. CDR3 length: 13 residues. V shed 5 bases and J 7 bases; nucleotides not matched to a gene: 8. Germline V gene data show CDR1 as SGHRS and CDR2 as YFSETQ. The CDR3: CASSWDSSLEAFF. The DNA for the CDR3 is TGCGCCAGCAGTTGGGACAGCAGCCTTGAAGCTTTCTTT.

This clone has just one count. The chain recombines TRBV4-2 with TRBJ2-7, with 9 bases lining up with TRBD2. Per the germline V gene, CDR1 is LGHNA and CDR2 is YNFKEQ. The CDR3 totals 16 residues. The junction had 7 bases not matched to a gene; V was cut back by 1 base and J by 3 bases. CDR3 sequence reads: CASSQVTSGPSYEQYF. For the CDR3, the DNA is TGTGCCAGCAGCCAAGTTACTAGCGGGCCGAGCTACGAGCAGTACTTC.

This chain links TRBV3-1 (or the pseudogene TRBV3-2) with TRBJ2-3; TRBD1 aligns across 7 bases. The CDR3 consists of 15 residues. J lost 4 bases, V lost 1 base, and 5 bases had no gene match. Germline values: CDR1 LGHDT, CDR2 YNNKEL (reference sequence). For the CDR3, the DNA is TGTGCCAGCAGCCAAGTCCCGGGACAGTCAGATACGCAGTATTTT. Residues: CASSQVPGQSDTQYF.

This clone occurred a few times. The V gene is TRBV5-1, the J gene TRBJ1-1, with D hard to call. Germline CDR1 reads SGHRS; CDR2 reads YFSETQ. The CDR3 runs 13 residues. The V end lost 6 bases, the J end lost 0 bases, and 9 bases lay between the germline ends. The DNA of the CDR3 is TGCGCCAGCAAGAATCAGGTGAACACTGAAGCTTTCTTT. Its protein product is CASKNQVNTEAFF. Complete variable domain (other parts from reference TRBV5-1 and TRBJ1-1): KAGVTQTPRYLIKTRGQQVTLSCSPISGHRSVSWYQQTPGQGLQFLFEYFSETQRNKGNFPGRFSGRQFSNSRSEMNVSTLELGDSALYLCASKNQVNTEAFFGQGTRLTVV.

The chain employs TRBV5-1 and TRBJ1-2; D is possibly TRBD1 (5 bases). The ends were cut back, 3 bases at V and 5 bases at J, with 17 bases in the middle. Germline lookup yields CDR1 SGHRS and CDR2 YFSETQ. The CDR3 is made up of 15 amino acids. The DNA for the CDR3 is TGCGCCAGCAGCTCTGGGACCGGACCGGGGTATGGCTACACCTTC. This encodes CASSSGTGPGYGYTF. Using reference TRBV5-1 and TRBJ1-2 for the parts outside the CDR3, the full variable domain is KAGVTQTPRYLIKTRGQQVTLSCSPISGHRSVSWYQQTPGQGLQFLFEYFSETQRNKGNFPGRFSGRQFSNSRSEMNVSTLELGDSALYLCASSSGTGPGYGYTFGSGTRLTVV.

The chain recombines TRBV2 with TRBJ2-1; TRBD2 matches 12 bases. The CDR3 runs 13 residues. Germline CDR1 SNHLY, CDR2 FYNNEI. The CDR3 nucleotides read TGTACTAGCGGGGGGACCTTATACAATGAGCAGTTCTTC. It codes for CTSGGTLYNEQFF.

This chain uses TRBV5-4 with TRBJ1-2; 11 bases agree with TRBD1. The length of the CDR3 is 14 residues. The germline CDR1 and CDR2 sequences are SGHNT and YYREEE (reference sequence). With 3 bases clipped from V and 8 bases from J, the junction kept 6 bases outside the gene matches. The CDR3 region has the DNA TGTGCCAGCAGCTGGGGACAGGGGGAACGAGGCTACACCTTC. Translated: CASSWGQGERGYTF.

The chain recombines TRBV10-3 with TRBJ2-5; tentative D call: TRBD2 (6 bases). The CDR3 sequence is 14 residues long. V lost 4 bases to trimming and J lost 5 bases, with 14 bases between them. Germline V gene sequence: CDR1 ENHRY, CDR2 SYGVKD. CDR3 coding DNA: TGTGCCATCAGTGGGGGTGGAGGGCCCGAGACCCAGTACTTC. Translating it yields CAISGGGGPETQYF.

The rearrangement uses TRBV2 and TRBJ2-2; a possible D gene is TRBD1 (6 bases). The V gene lost 5 bases and the J gene lost 6 bases, with 16 bases spanning the gap. The V gene's germline CDR1 is SNHLY and CDR2 FYNNEI. The CDR3 totals 15 residues. The CDR3 loop reads CASSYREGFAGELFF. DNA of the CDR3: TGTGCCAGCAGTTACAGGGAAGGTTTTGCCGGGGAGCTGTTTTTT.

The chain couples TRBV5-1 to TRBJ1-4; D not resolved. The CDR3 is 15 amino acids. Looked up from germline, CDR1 is SGHRS and CDR2 is YFSETQ. Trimming left V 0 bases short and J 5 bases short, with 11 bases between. The CDR3, as DNA: TGCGCCAGCAGCTTGGGTGAACAGAACAATGAAAAACTGTTTTTT. Amino acids: CASSLGEQNNEKLFF.

For the CDR3, the DNA is TGTGCCAGCAGTTTACATCGACTAGCGGGATCGTTTGAGCAGTACTTC. Its protein is CASSLHRLAGSFEQYF. The chain combines TRBV28 with TRBJ2-7; 11 positions agree with TRBD2. This CDR3 has 16 residues. Germline CDR1 reads MDHEN; CDR2 reads SYDVKM. Losses at the gene ends were 2 bases for V and 7 bases for J; bases not matched to a gene: 10.

The J gene is TRBJ2-5, the V gene TRBV5-4; maybe TRBD1 (6 bases). The germline V and J ends were trimmed by 4 bases and 2 bases, with 12 bases remaining between them. This CDR3 comprises 14 residues. The germline V gene has CDR1 SGHNT and CDR2 YYREEE (reference sequence). The CDR3, as DNA: TGTGCCAGCAGCCCATGGACAGCTCAAGAGACCCAGTACTTC. It yields the protein CASSPWTAQETQYF.

The chain carries TRBV7-8 and TRBJ2-5; unclear D gene. The CDR3 extends over 12 amino acids. V was pared by 4 bases and J by 5 bases, with 8 bases between. The germline V gene has CDR1 SGHVS and CDR2 FQNEAQ. The DNA for the CDR3 is TGTGCCAGCAGCTCTGTAGACGAGACCCAGTACTTC. Translation: CASSSVDETQYF.

This clone was picked up a small number of times. The chain uses TRBV28 and TRBJ2-7; D gene unclear. The V end lost 5 bases, the J end lost 4 bases, and 12 bases lay between the germline ends. Germline values: CDR1 MDHEN, CDR2 SYDVKM. The CDR3 totals 13 residues. The CDR3: CASSPQVGYEQYF. CDR3 sequence (DNA): TGTGCCAGCAGTCCCCAAGTGGGGTACGAGCAGTACTTC.

The chain joins TRBV27 to TRBJ2-1, with 11 bases aligning to TRBD2. Germline V CDR1 and CDR2: MNHEY, SMNVEV (reference sequence). The length of the CDR3 is 17 residues. Trimming at V came to 3 bases and at J to 5 bases, leaving 9 bases not matched to a gene. The CDR3 loop is CASSFFTGTSGNNEQFF. CDR3 bases: TGTGCCAGCAGTTTCTTCACCGGGACTAGCGGTAACAATGAGCAGTTCTTC.

This clone was counted between two and nine times. The chain recombines TRBV18 with TRBJ1-1; D call uncertain. The germline V and J ends were trimmed by 7 bases and 3 bases, with 12 bases remaining between them. Germline V gene data show CDR1 as KGHSH and CDR2 as LQKENI. The CDR3 totals 13 residues. CDR3 in amino acids: CASLEGGYTEAFF. The CDR3 nucleotides read TGTGCCAGCTTGGAGGGCGGGTACACTGAAGCTTTCTTT.

J is TRBJ2-5 and V is TRBV6-6, with 7 bases lining up with TRBD1. Germline V gives CDR1 MNHNY, CDR2 SVGAGI (reference sequence). This CDR3 has 15 residues. With 5 bases clipped from V and 5 bases from J, the junction kept 11 bases outside the gene matches. The CDR3 spells CASSNRRGGKETQYF. The CDR3 DNA is TGTGCCAGCAGTAACCGTCGAGGGGGCAAGGAGACCCAGTACTTC.

The rearrangement joins TRBV27 to TRBJ2-3; 8 bases agree with TRBD2. This CDR3 has 16 amino acids. V dropped 1 base and J dropped 2; count of bases not matched to a gene: 5. Germline CDR1 is MNHEY and CDR2 is SMNVEV (reference sequence). CDR3 region: CASSLFGGGNTDTQYF. In nucleotides, the CDR3 is TGTGCCAGCAGTTTATTCGGCGGGGGGAACACAGATACGCAGTATTTT.

The chain combines TRBV3-1 (or the pseudogene TRBV3-2) with TRBJ2-1; 7 bases fit TRBD1. Germline-derived CDR1 and CDR2 are LGHDT and YNNKEL (reference sequence). Trimming took 4 bases from V and 8 from J; bases not matched to a gene: 11. The CDR3 has 15 amino acids. The CDR3 DNA reads as TGTGCCAGCAGCCCATCGAGGACAGGAATAGATGAGCAGTTCTTC. As protein: CASSPSRTGIDEQFF.

The rearrangement uses TRBV2 and TRBJ2-5; D perhaps matches TRBD1 (6 bases). The V end was cut by 5 bases, the J end by 5 bases, with 15 bases between. CDR1 and CDR2 from the germline V gene are SNHLY and FYNNEI. This CDR3 contains 14 residues. CDR3 sequence (DNA): TGTGCCAGCAGTCAAGGGTCAGGGGTCGAGACCCAGTACTTC. It is translated as CASSQGSGVETQYF.

A word on this clone: This CDR3 is also generated by other DNA sequences in the sample. The gene calls are TRBV5-1 and TRBJ2-3; D ambiguous. The V gene lost 0 bases and the J gene lost 1 base, with 6 bases spanning the gap. The CDR3 extends over 14 amino acids. The germline gives CDR1 SGHRS, CDR2 YFSETQ. The CDR3 spells CASSLVQGTDTQYF. The CDR3 DNA follows: TGCGCCAGCAGCTTGGTTCAGGGCACAGATACGCAGTATTTT.

The V and J genes are TRBV7-9 and TRBJ2-3; no reliable D call. The CDR3 runs 11 residues. Germline V lookup: CDR1 SEHNR, CDR2 FQNEAQ (reference sequence). V was cut by 0 bases and J by 5 bases, with 0 bases left in between. The CDR3 nucleotides read TGTGCCAGCAGCTTAGCAGATACGCAGTATTTT. Translation gives CASSLADTQYF.

This clone appeared a few times. The chain couples TRBV29-1 to TRBJ2-4; unclear D gene. Germline CDR1 and CDR2: SQVTM and ANQGSEA. The CDR3 covers 13 residues. Trimming left V 8 bases short and J 9 bases short, with 20 bases between. The CDR3 DNA reads as TGCAGCCATTCGACCGGCCCTGGAAGCATTCAGTACTTC. Protein sequence: CSHSTGPGSIQYF. The full variable domain, with the rest looked up from reference TRBV29-1 and TRBJ2-4, is SAVISQKPSRDICQRGTSLTIQCQVDSQVTMMFWYRQQPGQSLTLIATANQGSEATYESGFVIDKFPISRPNLTFSTLTVSNMSPEDSSIYLCSHSTGPGSIQYFGAGTRLSVL.

V gene TRBV6-5 combines with J gene TRBJ2-7; 7 bases fit TRBD1. The ends lost 10 bases at V and 4 bases at J; junction bases unmatched: 7. CDR1 MNHEY and CDR2 SVGAGI come from the germline V gene. The CDR3 length is 12 residues. The CDR3 coding sequence is TGTGCCACTAGGGGGCCCTTATACGAGCAGTACTTC. Protein sequence: CATRGPLYEQYF.